These 6 T cell receptor beta chains were all obtained from the same sample, sequenced in a study of cytomegalovirus exposure and HLA in healthy donors. Both 60 Vbeta primers and 13 Jbeta primers went into the PCR. TCRdb's copy holds only in-frame clones and misses some; the assay was immunoSEQ multiplex PCR. Its table lists 120,000 or so clones. Sequencing used PBMCs. The source of these receptors is a man between 18 and 29 years old in good health and CMV-seronegative.

The chain uses TRBV2 and TRBJ1-5, with D possibly being TRBD1 (5 bases). The germline V gene encodes CDR1 SNHLY and CDR2 FYNNEI. This CDR3 is 15 amino acids long. Trimming took 6 bases from V and 1 from J, leaving 13 bases between them. The CDR3 DNA sequence: TGTGCCAGCAGAGACCAGGGTGTAAGCAATCAGCCCCAGCATTTT. Amino acid sequence: CASRDQGVSNQPQHF.

V gene TRBV19 combines with J gene TRBJ2-1; D remains unclear. The germline V gene encodes CDR1 LNHDA and CDR2 SQIVND (reference sequence). V was clipped by 7 bases and J by 3 bases, with 13 bases between them. This CDR3 is built from 14 residues. The CDR3 loop is CASTPQALYNEQFF. CDR3 coding DNA: TGTGCCAGTACCCCTCAGGCCCTCTACAATGAGCAGTTCTTC.

The V and J genes are TRBV9 and TRBJ2-3; D possibly corresponds to TRBD2 (6 bases). The V end lost 2 bases, the J end lost 2 bases, and 9 bases lay between the germline ends. Germline CDR1 and CDR2: SGDLS and YYNGEE. CDR3 size: 14 residues. This CDR3 reads CASSVASATDTQYF. In nucleotides, the CDR3 is TGTGCCAGCAGCGTGGCTAGCGCCACAGATACGCAGTATTTT.

The chain employs TRBV15 and TRBJ1-1; maybe TRBD1 (6 bases). CDR1 LNHNV and CDR2 YYDKDF come from the germline V gene (reference sequence). The CDR3 is made up of 15 amino acids. V shed 0 bases and J shed 6 bases, with 14 bases lying between them. Here the CDR3 reads CATSRDSSGAAEAFF. The CDR3 nucleotides read TGTGCCACCAGCAGAGATTCATCAGGGGCCGCTGAAGCTTTCTTT.

V is TRBV18 and J is TRBJ2-3, with D unclear. The germline V gene has CDR1 KGHSH and CDR2 LQKENI. This CDR3 comprises 17 residues. The V end lost 2 bases, the J end lost 6 bases, and 21 bases lay between the germline ends. CDR3 loop: CASSPTESNIGWDTQYF. The CDR3 DNA sequence: TGTGCCAGCTCACCAACCGAATCCAATATCGGGTGGGATACGCAGTATTTT.

Remarks on this clone: Other DNA variants within this sample encode the same CDR3. The chain recombines TRBV11-2 with TRBJ1-1, with D hard to call. Trimming stripped 3 bases from V and 2 bases from J, with 7 bases between. This CDR3 is built from 13 residues. Germline CDR1 is SGHAT and CDR2 is FQNNGV. The CDR3 DNA reads as TGTGCCAGCAGCTTTGGCCGAAACACTGAAGCTTTCTTT. This encodes CASSFGRNTEAFF.